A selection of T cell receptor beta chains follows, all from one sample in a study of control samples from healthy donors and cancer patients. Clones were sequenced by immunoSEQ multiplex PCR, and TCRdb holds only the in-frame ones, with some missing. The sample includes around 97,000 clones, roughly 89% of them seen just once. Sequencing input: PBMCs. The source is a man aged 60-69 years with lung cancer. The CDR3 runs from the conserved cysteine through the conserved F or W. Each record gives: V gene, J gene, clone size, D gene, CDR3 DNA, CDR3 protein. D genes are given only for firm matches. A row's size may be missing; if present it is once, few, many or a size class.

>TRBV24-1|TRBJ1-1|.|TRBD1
TGTGCCACCGGGAAATCAGGGGGCACTGAAGCTTTCTTT
CATGKSGGTEAFF
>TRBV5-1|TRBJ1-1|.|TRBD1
TGCGCCAGCAGCATGACAGGGGGGAACACTGAAGCTTTCTTT
CASSMTGGNTEAFF
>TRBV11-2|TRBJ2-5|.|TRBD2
TGTGCCAGCAGCCCACGACTAGCGGGGGAAGAGACCCAGTACTTC
CASSPRLAGEETQYF
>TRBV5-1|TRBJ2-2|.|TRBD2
TGCGCCAGCACCCTTTATAGCGGGGCTTCCACCGGGGAGCTGTTTTTT
CASTLYSGASTGELFF
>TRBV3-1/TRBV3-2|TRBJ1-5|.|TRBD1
TGTGCCAGCAGCCAGGGACAGCTTCGCAATCAGCCCCAGCATTTT
CASSQGQLRNQPQHF
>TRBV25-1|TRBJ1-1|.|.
TGTGCCAGCAGTGCTCCGGGCCCGAACACTGAAGCTTTCTTT
CASSAPGPNTEAFF
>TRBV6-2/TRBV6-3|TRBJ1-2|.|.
TGTGCCAGCAGTTACAGGGTAAACGTTCATGGCTACACCTTC
CASSYRVNVHGYTF
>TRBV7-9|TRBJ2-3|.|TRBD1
TGTGCCACCTCGAGGACAGGGGGAGTCACAGATACGCAGTATTTT
CATSRTGGVTDTQYF
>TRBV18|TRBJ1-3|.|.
TGTGCCAGCTCACCGGGCATAGGAGGAAACACCATATATTTT
CASSPGIGGNTIYF
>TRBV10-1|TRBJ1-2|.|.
TGCGCCAGCAGTTCCCACAGGGAGGCAGACTATGGCTACACCTTC
CASSSHREADYGYTF
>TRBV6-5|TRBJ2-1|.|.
TGTGCCAGCGTACAATACAATGAGCAGTTCTTC
CASVQYNEQFF
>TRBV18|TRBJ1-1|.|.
TGTGCCAGCTCAACAGCCGGGCCCGAGGTCACTGAAGCTTTCTTT
CASSTAGPEVTEAFF
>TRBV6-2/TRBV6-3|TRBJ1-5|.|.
TGTGCCAGCAGTTATGGTGGATTTAGCAATCAGCCCCAGCATTTT
CASSYGGFSNQPQHF
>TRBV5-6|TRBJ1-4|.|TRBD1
TGTGCCAGCAGCTGGACAGGGGAGGCTAATGAAAAACTGTTTTTT
CASSWTGEANEKLFF
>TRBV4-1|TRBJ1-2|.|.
TGCGCCAGCAGCCCACGGGGGAGCGGCTATGGCTACACCTTC
CASSPRGSGYGYTF
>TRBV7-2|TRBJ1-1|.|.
TGTGCCAGCAGACGGGGTAGTTCGAGCACTGAAGCTTTCTTT
CASRRGSSSTEAFF
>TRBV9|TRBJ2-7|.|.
TGTGCCAGCAGCCCCCGGGACGGGAGAACCGAGCAGTACTTC
CASSPRDGRTEQYF
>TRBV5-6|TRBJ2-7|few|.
TGTGCCAGCAGCCCTTTGACGGGGGAATCCTACGAGCAGTACTTC
CASSPLTGESYEQYF
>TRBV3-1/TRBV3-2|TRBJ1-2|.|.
TGTGCCAGCAGCTTAGGGATCGGGGGCTACACCTTC
CASSLGIGGYTF
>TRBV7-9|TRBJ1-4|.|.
TGTGCCAGCAGCTTACTTCAGGGGACTAATGAAAAACTGTTTTTT
CASSLLQGTNEKLFF
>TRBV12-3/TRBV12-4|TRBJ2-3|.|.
TGTGCCAGCAGTTTTCGGGGGGATACGCAGTATTTT
CASSFRGDTQYF
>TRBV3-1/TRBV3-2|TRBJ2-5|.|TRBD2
TGTGCCAGCAGCCCTTCACCGACTAGCGGGGGGCCGGGTGAGACCCAGTACTTC
CASSPSPTSGGPGETQYF
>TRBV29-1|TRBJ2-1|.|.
TGCAGCGTTCAAATTTCGTCGGGGGATGAGCAGTTCTTC
CSVQISSGDEQFF
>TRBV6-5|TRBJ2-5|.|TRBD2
TGTGCCAGCAGTTACACGCGGGGGGGCTTTGAGACCCAGTACTTC
CASSYTRGGFETQYF
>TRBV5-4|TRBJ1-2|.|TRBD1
TGTGCCAGCAGCTTAGTCCAGGACAGGGGGATCCCAGCGGGTGGCTACACCTTC
CASSLVQDRGIPAGGYTF
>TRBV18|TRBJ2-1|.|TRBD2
TGTGCCAGCTCACCCGGGACGCGGGGGGTCTACAATGAGCAGTTCTTC
CASSPGTRGVYNEQFF
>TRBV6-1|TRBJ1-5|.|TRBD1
TGTGCCAGCAGTGACGAAACAGGGGGTCGCAATCAGCCCCAGCATTTT
CASSDETGGRNQPQHF
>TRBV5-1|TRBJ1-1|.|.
TGCGCCAGCAGCTTGGCCCAGAACACTGAAGCTTTCTTT
CASSLAQNTEAFF